This T cell receptor beta chain was sequenced in a study of T cells in Graves' hyperthyroidism and ophthalmopathy. The germline V gene has CDR1 MDHEN and CDR2 SYDVKM. This CDR3 is built from 13 residues. V dropped 6 bases and J dropped 0 bases, with 9 bases sitting between them. The table lists this clonotype with a few counts. Amplification targeted TCR beta CDR3 regions from RNA transcripts. The HTBI primer set was used in a first-round RT-PCR of the TCR CDR3. TCRdb re-called the multiplex PCR reads through MiXCR, storing one row per CDR3 protein. This sample has 550,000 to 700,000 distinct CDR3 sequences; around 42% occur once, and the top ten carry roughly 19%.

Sequencing used peripheral blood or thyroid tissue (not recorded which). This clonotype was obtained from an adult woman with Graves' disease, either hyperthyroidism or ophthalmopathy (not recorded which). V gene TRBV28 combines with J gene TRBJ2-7; D is unclear. CDR3 sequence reads: CASRNGNSYEQYF. DNA of the CDR3: TGTGCCAGCAGGAACGGAAACTCCTACGAGCAGTACTTC.